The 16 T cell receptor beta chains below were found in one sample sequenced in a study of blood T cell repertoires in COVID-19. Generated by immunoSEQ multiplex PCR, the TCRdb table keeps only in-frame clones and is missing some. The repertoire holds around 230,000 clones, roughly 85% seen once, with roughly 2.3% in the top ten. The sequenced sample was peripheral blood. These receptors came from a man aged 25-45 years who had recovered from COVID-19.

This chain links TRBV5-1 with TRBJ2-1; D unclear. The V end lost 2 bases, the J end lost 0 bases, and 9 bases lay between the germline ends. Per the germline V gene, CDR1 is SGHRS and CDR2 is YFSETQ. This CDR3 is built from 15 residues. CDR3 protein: CASSLQSSSYNEQFF. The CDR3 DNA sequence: TGCGCCAGCAGCTTACAGTCCAGCTCCTACAATGAGCAGTTCTTC.

DNA of the CDR3: TGTGCCAGCAGCTTTAGTAACTATGGCTACACCTTC. Translating it yields CASSFSNYGYTF. The chain uses TRBV7-9 and TRBJ1-2; D is undetermined. This CDR3 is 12 amino acids long. Germline V gene data show CDR1 as SEHNR and CDR2 as FQNEAQ (reference sequence). Trimming removed 3 bases at V and 1 base at J, with 3 bases between.

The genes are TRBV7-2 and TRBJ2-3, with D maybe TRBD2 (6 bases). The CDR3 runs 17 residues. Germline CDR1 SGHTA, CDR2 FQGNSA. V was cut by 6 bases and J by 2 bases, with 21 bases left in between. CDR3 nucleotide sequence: TGTGCCAGCAGTTCTTACCCCAGGGACTTCAACACAGATACGCAGTATTTT. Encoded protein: CASSSYPRDFNTDTQYF.

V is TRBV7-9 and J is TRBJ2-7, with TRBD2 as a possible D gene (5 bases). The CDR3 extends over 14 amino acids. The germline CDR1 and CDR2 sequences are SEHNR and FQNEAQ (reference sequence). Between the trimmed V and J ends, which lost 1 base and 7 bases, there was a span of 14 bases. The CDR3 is CASSLETGSWEQYF. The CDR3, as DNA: TGTGCCAGCAGCTTAGAGACGGGGTCTTGGGAGCAGTACTTC. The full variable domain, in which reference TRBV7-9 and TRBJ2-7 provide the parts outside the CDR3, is DTGVSQNPRHKITKRGQNVTFRCDPISEHNRLYWYRQTLGQGPEFLTYFQNEAQLEKSRLLSDRFSAERPKGSFSTLEIQRTEQGDSAMYLCASSLETGSWEQYFGPGTRLTVT.

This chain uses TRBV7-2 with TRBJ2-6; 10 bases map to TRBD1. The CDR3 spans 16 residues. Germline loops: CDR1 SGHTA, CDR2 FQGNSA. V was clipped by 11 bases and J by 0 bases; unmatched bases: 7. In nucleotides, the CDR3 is TGTGCCCAGCGGACAGGGGGTACCTCTGGGGCCAACGTCCTGACTTTC. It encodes CAQRTGGTSGANVLTF.

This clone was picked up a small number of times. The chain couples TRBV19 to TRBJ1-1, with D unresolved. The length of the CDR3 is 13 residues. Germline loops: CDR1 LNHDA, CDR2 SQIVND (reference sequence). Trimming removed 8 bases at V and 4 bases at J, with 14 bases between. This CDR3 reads CASLGVVGTEAFF. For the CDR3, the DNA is TGTGCCAGTCTAGGAGTGGTGGGCACTGAAGCTTTCTTT.

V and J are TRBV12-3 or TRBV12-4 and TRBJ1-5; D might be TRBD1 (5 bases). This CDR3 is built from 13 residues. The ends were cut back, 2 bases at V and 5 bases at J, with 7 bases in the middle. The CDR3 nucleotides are TGTGCCAGCAGTTTACCACAGGATCAGCCCCAGCATTTT. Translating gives CASSLPQDQPQHF.

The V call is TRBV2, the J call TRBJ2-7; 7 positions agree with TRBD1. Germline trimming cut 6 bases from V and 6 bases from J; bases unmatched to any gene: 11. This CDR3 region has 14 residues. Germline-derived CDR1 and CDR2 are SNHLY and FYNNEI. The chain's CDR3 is CASSPDRAITEQYF. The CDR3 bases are TGTGCCAGCAGCCCCGACAGGGCTATTACCGAGCAGTACTTC.

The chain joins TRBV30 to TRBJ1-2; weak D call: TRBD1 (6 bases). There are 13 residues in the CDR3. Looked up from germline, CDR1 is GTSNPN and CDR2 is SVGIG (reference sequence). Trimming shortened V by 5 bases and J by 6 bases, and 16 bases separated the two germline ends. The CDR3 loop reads CAWGSGRGDGYTF. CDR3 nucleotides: TGTGCCTGGGGGTCTGGCAGGGGTGATGGCTACACCTTC.

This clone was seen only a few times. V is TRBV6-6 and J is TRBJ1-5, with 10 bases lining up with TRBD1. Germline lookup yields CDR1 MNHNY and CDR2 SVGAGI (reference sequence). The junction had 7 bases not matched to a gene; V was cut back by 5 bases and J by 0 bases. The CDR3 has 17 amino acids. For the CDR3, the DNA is TGTGCCAGCAGTCCCGGGACAGGGGTATATAGCAATCAGCCCCAGCATTTT. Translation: CASSPGTGVYSNQPQHF.

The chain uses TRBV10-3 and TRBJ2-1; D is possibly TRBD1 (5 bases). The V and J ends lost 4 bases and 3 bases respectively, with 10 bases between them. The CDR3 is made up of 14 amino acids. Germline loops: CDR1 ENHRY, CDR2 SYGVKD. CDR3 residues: CAISVGPYYNEQFF. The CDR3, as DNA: TGTGCCATCAGTGTGGGGCCCTACTACAATGAGCAGTTCTTC.

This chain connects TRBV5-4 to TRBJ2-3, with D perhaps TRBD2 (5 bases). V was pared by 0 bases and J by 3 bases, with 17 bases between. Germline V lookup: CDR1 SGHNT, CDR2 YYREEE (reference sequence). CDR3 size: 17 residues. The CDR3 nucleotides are TGTGCCAGCAGCTTGGGCGTTAGTGGAGGCATGACAGATACGCAGTATTTT. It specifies CASSLGVSGGMTDTQYF.

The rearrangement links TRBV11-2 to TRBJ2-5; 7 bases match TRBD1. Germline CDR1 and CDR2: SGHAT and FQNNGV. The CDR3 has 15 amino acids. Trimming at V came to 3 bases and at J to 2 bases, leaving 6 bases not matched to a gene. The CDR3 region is CASSFTPTGQETQYF. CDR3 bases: TGTGCCAGCAGCTTTACTCCGACAGGGCAAGAGACCCAGTACTTC.

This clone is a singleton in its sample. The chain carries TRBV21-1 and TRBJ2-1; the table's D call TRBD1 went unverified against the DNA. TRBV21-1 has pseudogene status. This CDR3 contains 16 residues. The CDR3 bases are TGTGCCAGCAGCACCTATCGGAACAGCTCCTACAATGAGCAGTTCTTC. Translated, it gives CASSTYRNSSYNEQFF.

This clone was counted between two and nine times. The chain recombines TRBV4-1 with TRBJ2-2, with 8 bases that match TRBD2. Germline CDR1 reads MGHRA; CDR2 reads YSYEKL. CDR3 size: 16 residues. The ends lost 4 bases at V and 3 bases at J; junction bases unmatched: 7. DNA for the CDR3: TGCGCCAGCAGCCTCCGCGGGGGGCCGCACACCGGGGAGCTGTTTTTT. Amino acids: CASSLRGGPHTGELFF.

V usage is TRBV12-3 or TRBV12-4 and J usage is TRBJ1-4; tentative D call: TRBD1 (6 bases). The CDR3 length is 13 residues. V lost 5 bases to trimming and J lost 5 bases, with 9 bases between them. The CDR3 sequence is CASSGTGNEKLFF. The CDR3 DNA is TGTGCCAGCAGTGGCACAGGGAATGAAAAACTGTTTTTT.